These 25 T cell receptor beta chains originate from one sample sequenced in a study of cytomegalovirus exposure and HLA in healthy donors. The PCR made use of 60 Vbeta and 13 Jbeta primers. Using immunoSEQ multiplex PCR, the repertoire was profiled, and TCRdb retains in-frame clones only, with some absent. This table has 250,000 to 350,000 clones, about 80% appearing once. Sequencing was done on a sample of PBMCs. These receptor sequences come from a girl aged 2 to 9 in good health and CMV-seronegative.

This chain links TRBV27 with TRBJ2-3; no firm D call. Germline V gene sequence: CDR1 MNHEY, CDR2 SMNVEV (reference sequence). The CDR3 totals 13 residues. Trimming took off 6 bases at V and 4 bases at J, with 11 bases between the two ends. The CDR3 is CASSLARADTQYF. CDR3 DNA: TGTGCCAGCAGCCTCGCACGGGCAGATACGCAGTATTTT.

V and J are TRBV21-1 and TRBJ2-7; the table's D call TRBD1 went unverified against the DNA. TRBV21-1 is an annotated pseudogene. The CDR3 contains 15 residues. The CDR3 sequence: CASSKAGTRPYEQYF. In DNA form, the CDR3 reads TGTGCCAGCAGCAAAGCGGGGACACGTCCCTACGAGCAGTACTTC.

This clone was detected only once. The same CDR3 also results from other DNA sequences found in this sample. The CDR3 region has the DNA TGTGCCAGCAGCCTGGGACAGGGGCGAGGGGAGCAGTACTTC. Amino acids: CASSLGQGRGEQYF. The genes are TRBV7-2 and TRBJ2-7, with TRBD1 identical over 10 bases. Germline loops: CDR1 SGHTA, CDR2 FQGNSA. CDR3 length equals 14 residues. The V segment lost 5 bases and the J segment 7 bases; nucleotides outside the gene matches: 8.

This chain connects TRBV28 to TRBJ2-2; possibly TRBD2 for D (7 bases). The germline CDR1 and CDR2 sequences are MDHEN and SYDVKM. This CDR3 contains 15 residues. The germline V and J ends were trimmed by 8 bases and 4 bases, with 17 bases remaining between them. CDR3 in amino acids: CASGDGGRSTGELFF. For the CDR3, the DNA is TGTGCCAGCGGTGACGGGGGGCGGAGCACCGGGGAGCTGTTTTTT. Full variable domain (remainder filled in from reference TRBV28 and TRBJ2-2): DVKVTQSSRYLVKRTGEKVFLECVQDMDHENMFWYRQDPGLGLRLIYFSYDVKMKEKGDIPEGYSVSREKKERFSLILESASTNQTSMYLCASGDGGRSTGELFFGEGSRLTVL.

This chain connects TRBV7-4 to TRBJ1-2, with a possible D match to TRBD1 (6 bases). Per germline, CDR1 SGHVT and CDR2 SQSDAQ. V lost 2 bases, J lost 10 bases, and 35 bases lay in between. This CDR3 has 20 residues. For the CDR3, the DNA is TGTGCCAGCAGCTTACCAGCGCCAGGGGCGCACCACGTCTCAACTCCCGACTACACCTTC. Translating gives CASSLPAPGAHHVSTPDYTF.

The CDR3 DNA sequence: TGTGCCAGCAGCTCCCGAATCGCGAGGGGAGGGACTGAAGCTTTCTTT. Its translation: CASSSRIARGGTEAFF. V usage is TRBV7-9 and J usage is TRBJ1-1, with D possibly TRBD1 on 5 matching bases. Deletions cut 4 bases from V and 5 bases from J, with 20 bases between. This CDR3 spans 16 amino acids. The germline gives CDR1 SEHNR, CDR2 FQNEAQ (reference sequence). The whole variable domain, filled in from reference TRBV7-9 and TRBJ1-1, reads DTGVSQNPRHKITKRGQNVTFRCDPISEHNRLYWYRQTLGQGPEFLTYFQNEAQLEKSRLLSDRFSAERPKGSFSTLEIQRTEQGDSAMYLCASSSRIARGGTEAFFGQGTRLTVV.

About this clone itself: This same CDR3 is encoded by further DNA sequences in the sample. This chain links TRBV28 with TRBJ2-1, with D possibly being TRBD1 (6 bases). CDR3 length equals 15 residues. Germline lookup yields CDR1 MDHEN and CDR2 SYDVKM. V was clipped by 3 bases and J by 0 bases, with 9 bases between them. DNA for the CDR3: TGTGCCAGCAGTTTGGGACAAAGCTCCTACAATGAGCAGTTCTTC. The encoded protein is CASSLGQSSYNEQFF.

The chain's CDR3 is CASSPPSYEQYF. The DNA of the CDR3 is TGTGCCAGCAGCCCACCTAGCTACGAGCAGTACTTC. This chain joins TRBV9 and TRBJ2-7; no clear D. Germline-derived CDR1 and CDR2 are SGDLS and YYNGEE. The V end was cut by 4 bases, the J end by 3 bases, with 8 bases between. CDR3 length equals 12 residues.

The J gene is TRBJ2-3, the V gene TRBV6-5; the D is unclear. Germline CDR1 is MNHEY and CDR2 is SVGAGI. The V end was cut by 2 bases, the J end by 0 bases, with 6 bases between. This CDR3 comprises 14 residues. The CDR3 is CASSYASSTDTQYF. Written as DNA, the CDR3 is TGTGCCAGCAGTTACGCCAGTAGCACAGATACGCAGTATTTT.

This clone has just a few counts. This chain joins TRBV10-3 and TRBJ2-7; 12 bases line up with TRBD2. The CDR3 length is 15 residues. The germline CDR1 and CDR2 sequences are ENHRY and SYGVKD. The junction had 8 bases not matched to a gene; V was cut back by 11 bases and J by 0 bases. In DNA, the CDR3 is TGTGCCTCCGGACAGACTAGCGGGAGCTCCTACGAGCAGTACTTC. It codes for CASGQTSGSSYEQYF.

The rearrangement uses TRBV28 and TRBJ1-1, with D unresolved. V shed 3 bases and J shed 12 bases, with 20 bases lying between them. Germline CDR1 reads MDHEN; CDR2 reads SYDVKM. The CDR3 sequence is 14 residues long. Here the CDR3 DNA reads TGTGCCAGCAGTTTCCTGGGCGCCGAGTGTTCGTCTTTCTTT. Its translation: CASSFLGAECSSFF.

Only a few counts were recorded for this clone. The V gene is TRBV28, the J gene TRBJ2-7; 9 bases are shared with TRBD1. The CDR3 runs 15 residues. The J segment lost 0 bases and the V segment lost 3 bases, leaving 3 bases of the junction unmatched. The V gene's germline CDR1 is MDHEN and CDR2 SYDVKM. Here the CDR3 reads CASSFGTGLSYEQYF. DNA of the CDR3: TGTGCCAGCAGTTTCGGGACAGGGCTCTCCTACGAGCAGTACTTC. Drawing the rest from reference TRBV28 and TRBJ2-7, the complete variable domain is DVKVTQSSRYLVKRTGEKVFLECVQDMDHENMFWYRQDPGLGLRLIYFSYDVKMKEKGDIPEGYSVSREKKERFSLILESASTNQTSMYLCASSFGTGLSYEQYFGPGTRLTVT.

V is TRBV23-1 and J is TRBJ2-1; the match to TRBD1 covers 10 bases. TRBV23-1 is placed among ORFs of uncertain function. The CDR3 contains 16 residues. V lost 3 bases to trimming and J lost 7 bases; unmatched junction nucleotides: 9. In DNA form, the CDR3 reads TGCGCCAGCAGTCAGGACGCGACAGGGGGCGAGAATGAGCAGTTCTTC. Translation gives CASSQDATGGENEQFF.

A few counts support this clone. V and J are TRBV7-2 and TRBJ1-3, with D uncertain. The V gene's germline CDR1 is SGHTA and CDR2 FQGNSA. This CDR3 contains 15 residues. Trimming removed 2 bases at V and 0 bases at J, with 8 bases between. The CDR3, as DNA: TGTGCCAGCAGCTTATCGCGGAGCTCTGGAAACACCATATATTTT. This gives the protein CASSLSRSSGNTIYF.

This clone was recorded once. The chain links TRBV6-5 to TRBJ1-1, with D uncertain. Germline loops: CDR1 MNHEY, CDR2 SVGAGI. Trimming removed 6 bases from V and 6 bases from J, with 14 bases in between. This CDR3 has 13 residues. The CDR3 here is CASSSPVAAEAFF. DNA of the CDR3: TGTGCCAGCAGCTCTCCAGTTGCCGCTGAAGCTTTCTTT.

This clone has a single count. CDR3 residues: CASSDRATEAFF. In DNA, the CDR3 is TGTGCCAGCAGTGACAGGGCCACTGAAGCTTTCTTT. The gene calls are TRBV28 and TRBJ1-1; the match to TRBD1 covers 7 bases. The CDR3 extends over 12 amino acids. Trimming at V came to 5 bases and at J to 4 bases, leaving 1 base not matched to a gene. Per germline, CDR1 MDHEN and CDR2 SYDVKM.

V usage is TRBV18 and J usage is TRBJ2-7, with 9 bases identical to TRBD2. CDR3 length: 15 residues. Germline CDR1 is KGHSH and CDR2 is LQKENI. Losses at the gene ends were 3 bases for V and 2 bases for J; bases not matched to a gene: 5. The chain's CDR3 is CASSPGTSSPYEQYF. The DNA for the CDR3 is TGTGCCAGCTCACCCGGGACTAGCAGTCCCTACGAGCAGTACTTC.

V gene TRBV4-2 combines with J gene TRBJ2-7; TRBD2 agrees at 11 bases. CDR3 length equals 16 residues. Germline loops: CDR1 LGHNA, CDR2 YNFKEQ. Trimming at V came to 1 base and at J to 4 bases, leaving 6 bases not matched to a gene. CDR3 DNA: TGTGCCAGCAGCCAAGCACTCGGGACTAGCGGTTACGAGCAGTACTTC. It encodes CASSQALGTSGYEQYF.

The chain links TRBV29-1 to TRBJ2-1, with TRBD2 matching over 7 bases. Germline loops: CDR1 SQVTM, CDR2 ANQGSEA. Germline trimming cut 7 bases from V and 7 bases from J; bases unmatched to any gene: 10. This CDR3 contains 13 residues. The CDR3 is CSAGLEVQNEQFF. CDR3 nucleotide sequence: TGCAGCGCTGGACTAGAAGTCCAGAATGAGCAGTTCTTC.

The V and J genes are TRBV7-9 and TRBJ1-6; 8 nucleotides match TRBD1. V shed 1 base, J shed 7 bases, and the junction held 3 bases outside the gene matches. The CDR3 runs to 15 residues. Germline V gene lookup returns CDR1 SEHNR and CDR2 FQNEAQ (reference sequence). Here the CDR3 reads CASSLGGQENSPLHF. The CDR3 DNA is TGTGCCAGCAGCTTAGGGGGACAGGAAAATTCACCCCTCCACTTT.

This chain joins TRBV9 and TRBJ1-2; a possible D gene is TRBD1 (5 bases). This CDR3 spans 12 amino acids. V gave up 3 bases and J gave up 6 bases, with 9 bases separating them. Germline values: CDR1 SGDLS, CDR2 YYNGEE. The CDR3 loop is CASSGRVDGYTF. CDR3 in DNA: TGTGCCAGCAGCGGCAGGGTTGATGGCTACACCTTC. The full variable domain, completed using reference TRBV9 and TRBJ1-2, is DSGVTQTPKHLITATGQRVTLRCSPRSGDLSVYWYQQSLDQGLQFLIQYYNGEERAKGNILERFSAQQFPDLHSELNLSSLELGDSALYFCASSGRVDGYTFGSGTRLTVV.

The chain recombines TRBV2 with TRBJ1-6, with D unclear. V dropped 1 base and J dropped 1 base, with 8 bases sitting between them. The CDR3 is 16 residues long. The germline CDR1 and CDR2 sequences are SNHLY and FYNNEI. The CDR3 region has the DNA TGTGCCAGCAGTGAAGACTCACAGTCCTATAATTCACCCCTCCACTTT. This sequence encodes CASSEDSQSYNSPLHF.

The chain has TRBV7-9 and TRBJ1-4; perhaps TRBD1 as D (6 bases). Germline values: CDR1 SEHNR, CDR2 FQNEAQ (reference sequence). V was cut by 10 bases and J by 0 bases, with 15 bases left in between. The CDR3 is 15 amino acids. The DNA for the CDR3 is TGTGCCACGACCCGAGACAGGACAACTAATGAAAAACTGTTTTTT. Encoded protein: CATTRDRTTNEKLFF.

This clone was seen only a few times. This rearrangement joins TRBV28 to TRBJ2-3; D gene uncertain. From germline, CDR1 is MDHEN and CDR2 SYDVKM. CDR3 length: 15 residues. V lost 2 bases, J lost 2 bases, and 11 bases lay in between. This CDR3 is CASSLLSSITDTQYF. The CDR3 nucleotides read TGTGCCAGCAGTTTACTTAGCTCCATCACAGATACGCAGTATTTT.

This chain connects TRBV10-3 to TRBJ2-7; the D gene is possibly TRBD2 (5 bases). The CDR3 is 14 amino acids. Per germline, CDR1 ENHRY and CDR2 SYGVKD. V lost 3 bases, J lost 3 bases, and 12 bases lay in between. This CDR3 reads CAISDSSRDYEQYF. In DNA, the CDR3 is TGTGCCATCAGTGACTCTAGCAGAGACTACGAGCAGTACTTC.